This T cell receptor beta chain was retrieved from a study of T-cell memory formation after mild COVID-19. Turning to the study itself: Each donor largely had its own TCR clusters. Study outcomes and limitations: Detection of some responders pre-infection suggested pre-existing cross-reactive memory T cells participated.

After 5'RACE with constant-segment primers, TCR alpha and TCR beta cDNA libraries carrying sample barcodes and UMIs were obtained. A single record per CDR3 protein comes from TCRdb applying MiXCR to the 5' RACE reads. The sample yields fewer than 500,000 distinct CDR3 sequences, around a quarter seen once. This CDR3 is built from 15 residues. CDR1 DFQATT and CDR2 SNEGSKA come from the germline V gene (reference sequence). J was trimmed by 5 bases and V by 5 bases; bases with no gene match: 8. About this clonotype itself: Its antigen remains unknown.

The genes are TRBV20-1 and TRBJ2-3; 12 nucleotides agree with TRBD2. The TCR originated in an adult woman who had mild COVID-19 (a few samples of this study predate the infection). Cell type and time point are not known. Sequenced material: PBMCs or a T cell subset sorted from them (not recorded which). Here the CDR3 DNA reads TGCAGTGCTCAACTAGCGGGAGGATGGTTAGATACGCAGTATTTT. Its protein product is CSAQLAGGWLDTQYF.